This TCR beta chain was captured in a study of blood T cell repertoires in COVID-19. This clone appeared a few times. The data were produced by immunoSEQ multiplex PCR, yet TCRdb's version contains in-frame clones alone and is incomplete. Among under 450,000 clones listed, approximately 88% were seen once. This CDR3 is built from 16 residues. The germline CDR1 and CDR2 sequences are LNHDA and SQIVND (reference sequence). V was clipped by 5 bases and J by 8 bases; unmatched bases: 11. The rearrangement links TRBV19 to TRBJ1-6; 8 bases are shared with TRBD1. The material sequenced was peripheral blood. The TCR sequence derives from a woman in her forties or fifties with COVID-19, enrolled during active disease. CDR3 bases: TGTGCCAGTAGTTCATCGGGGACAGGATACGATTCACCCCTCCACTTT. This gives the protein CASSSSGTGYDSPLHF.